The 30 T cell receptor beta chains presented below share a single source sample, sequenced in a study of T cell repertoires in ileal Crohn's disease. Sequencing used immunoSEQ multiplex PCR; TCRdb keeps in-frame clones, though not all of them. This table has about 8,200 clones, about 96% appearing once. Sequencing was performed on ileal tissue. These receptors all stem from an adult with Crohn's disease.

The chain joins TRBV11-2 to TRBJ2-2; unclear D gene. Per germline, CDR1 SGHAT and CDR2 FQNNGV. V lost 5 bases to trimming and J lost 5 bases, with 6 bases between them. The CDR3 is 12 amino acids. CDR3 coding DNA: TGTGCCAGCAGCAGCCCGACCGGGGAGCTGTTTTTT. Its translation is CASSSPTGELFF.

The chain carries TRBV4-3 and TRBJ1-6, with D perhaps matching TRBD1 (6 bases). The V and J ends lost 2 bases and 9 bases respectively, with 14 bases between them. Germline V CDR1 and CDR2: LGHNA, YSLEER. CDR3 length: 15 residues. The CDR3 region is CASSQKTGWASPLHF. Written as DNA, the CDR3 is TGCGCCAGCAGCCAAAAAACAGGGTGGGCTTCACCCCTCCACTTT.

V usage is TRBV5-1 and J usage is TRBJ1-2, with D tentatively TRBD1 (5 bases). This CDR3 contains 18 residues. The V gene lost 4 bases and the J gene lost 3 bases, with 25 bases spanning the gap. The germline V gene encodes CDR1 SGHRS and CDR2 YFSETQ. The CDR3 reads CASSPSLDSRIQHYGYTF. CDR3 in DNA: TGCGCCAGCAGCCCCTCCCTTGACAGTCGCATACAACACTATGGCTACACCTTC.

V gene TRBV5-1 combines with J gene TRBJ1-3; D possibly corresponds to TRBD1 (6 bases). Germline CDR1 and CDR2: SGHRS and YFSETQ. This CDR3 contains 15 residues. The ends were cut back, 5 bases at V and 2 bases at J, with 14 bases in the middle. As DNA, the CDR3 is TGCGCCAGCAGGGTAGACAGGCTCCCTGGAAACACCATATATTTT. This gives the protein CASRVDRLPGNTIYF.

This clone was detected once. The chain carries TRBV25-1 and TRBJ2-2, with 12 bases identical to TRBD2. The junction had 4 bases not matched to a gene; V was cut back by 2 bases and J by 6 bases. CDR1 MGHDK and CDR2 SYGVNS come from the germline V gene. CDR3 size: 16 residues. CDR3 sequence: CASSEASGGAAGELFF. In DNA form, the CDR3 reads TGTGCCAGCAGTGAAGCTAGCGGGGGGGCCGCCGGGGAGCTGTTTTTT.

The chain employs TRBV28 and TRBJ2-7; 7 bases map to TRBD2. Germline V gene sequence: CDR1 MDHEN, CDR2 SYDVKM. This CDR3 spans 13 amino acids. Germline trimming cut 3 bases from V and 5 bases from J; bases unmatched to any gene: 4. Here the CDR3 reads CASSLAGRNEQYV. In DNA form, the CDR3 reads TGTGCCAGCAGTTTGGCCGGGAGGAACGAGCAGTACGTC.

The CDR3 DNA reads as TGTGCCAGCAGCGGAAACAGGCCGAACACTGAAGCTTTCTTT. This translates into CASSGNRPNTEAFF. The rearrangement joins TRBV5-4 to TRBJ1-1, with D perhaps TRBD1 (5 bases). The V end lost 4 bases, the J end lost 1 base, and 11 bases lay between the germline ends. The germline V gene encodes CDR1 SGHNT and CDR2 YYREEE (reference sequence). The CDR3 has 14 amino acids.

This chain uses TRBV27 with TRBJ1-2, with TRBD1 as a possible D gene (5 bases). Trimming took 5 bases from V and 3 from J, leaving 16 bases between them. The germline gives CDR1 MNHEY, CDR2 SMNVEV (reference sequence). The CDR3 is 15 residues long. The CDR3 reads CASSRSLQTDYGYTF. The CDR3 DNA is TGTGCCAGCAGTCGCTCGCTCCAGACAGACTATGGCTACACCTTC.

The J gene is TRBJ1-6, the V gene TRBV5-1, with D uncertain. Trimming shortened V by 0 bases and J by 7 bases, and 11 bases separated the two germline ends. The CDR3 is made up of 15 amino acids. The germline CDR1 and CDR2 sequences are SGHRS and YFSETQ. This chain's CDR3 is CASSLVPRRNSPLHF. The CDR3 region has the DNA TGCGCCAGCAGCTTGGTCCCAAGGAGAAATTCACCCCTCCACTTT.

The chain recombines TRBV12-1 with TRBJ1-1; the listed D gene, TRBD1, was not tested against the DNA. TRBV12-1 constitutes a pseudogene. This CDR3 has 15 residues. The CDR3 spells CASSPIGGESTEAFF. CDR3 bases: TGTGCCAGCAGCCCCATTGGGGGCGAGAGCACTGAAGCTTTCTTT.

This clone was seen just once. The rearrangement links TRBV11-3 to TRBJ1-1; D is undetermined. The CDR3 is made up of 13 amino acids. Trimming stripped 0 bases from V and 3 bases from J, with 5 bases between. Germline CDR1 and CDR2: SGHNT and YENEEA. The CDR3 DNA reads as TGTGCCAGCAGCTTAGACAGGTACACTGAAGCTTTCTTT. Amino acids: CASSLDRYTEAFF.

The chain has TRBV27 and TRBJ2-3; weak D call: TRBD2 (5 bases). The CDR3 is 15 amino acids. Trimming took off 4 bases at V and 2 bases at J, with 13 bases between the two ends. Germline CDR1 and CDR2: MNHEY and SMNVEV (reference sequence). The CDR3, as DNA: TGTGCCAGCAGTTACGAGGCGGGTTACACAGATACGCAGTATTTT. Residues: CASSYEAGYTDTQYF.

V is TRBV19 and J is TRBJ2-3, with 10 bases aligning to TRBD2. V dropped 4 bases and J dropped 1; count of bases not matched to a gene: 2. This CDR3 is 15 amino acids long. Looked up from germline, CDR1 is LNHDA and CDR2 is SQIVND (reference sequence). CDR3 residues: CASSTLAGGTDTQYF. The CDR3 DNA follows: TGTGCCAGTAGTACCCTAGCGGGGGGCACAGATACGCAGTATTTT.

The chain joins TRBV6-5 to TRBJ2-7; perhaps TRBD1 as D (6 bases). V was pared by 6 bases and J by 4 bases, with 19 bases between. Germline CDR1 reads MNHEY; CDR2 reads SVGAGI. The CDR3 contains 15 residues. As DNA, the CDR3 is TGTGCCAGCAGCCTGGGGTGGCAGGGGATTTACGAGCAGTACTTC. Translating it yields CASSLGWQGIYEQYF.

The chain uses TRBV28 and TRBJ1-5; D perhaps matches TRBD1 (5 bases). Germline V gives CDR1 MDHEN, CDR2 SYDVKM. Trimming pared 7 bases from V and 1 base from J, leaving 14 bases between. The CDR3 sequence is 15 residues long. The CDR3 here is CASTLGGMSNQPQHF. The CDR3 DNA is TGTGCCAGCACCCTGGGGGGGATGAGCAATCAGCCCCAGCATTTT.

The chain links TRBV4-3 to TRBJ1-2; 11 nucleotides agree with TRBD1. The CDR3 contains 15 residues. Looked up from germline, CDR1 is LGHNA and CDR2 is YSLEER. V was clipped by 4 bases and J by 0 bases; unmatched bases: 1. CDR3 DNA: TGCGCCAGCAGCCGGGGACAGGGGGCTAACTATGGCTACACCTTC. Protein: CASSRGQGANYGYTF.

As concerns this clone: Its ends do not fully match the called genes, so a read error is possible. This chain joins TRBV6-5 and TRBJ2-5; TRBD2 agrees at 9 bases. Per the germline V gene, CDR1 is MNHEY and CDR2 is SVGAGI. The CDR3 contains 15 residues. DNA of the CDR3: TGTGCCAGCAGCTATAGCGGGGGTCTCCAAAAGACCCAGTACTTC. This encodes CASSYSGGLQKTQYF.

V gene TRBV19 combines with J gene TRBJ1-4; D gene ambiguous. Germline V gives CDR1 LNHDA, CDR2 SQIVND (reference sequence). Trimming removed 8 bases at V and 4 bases at J, with 8 bases between. The CDR3 has 12 amino acids. The CDR3 region is CASSGLNEKLFF. The CDR3 coding sequence is TGTGCCAGTTCGGGTCTTAATGAAAAACTGTTTTTT.

This chain connects TRBV5-6 to TRBJ1-6; D may be TRBD1 (6 bases). Germline CDR1 and CDR2: SGHDT and YYEEEE. CDR3 length: 18 amino acids. Between the trimmed V and J ends, which lost 4 bases and 1 base, there was a span of 18 bases. CDR3 region: CASSPGTFVDSYNSPLHF. CDR3 sequence (DNA): TGTGCCAGCAGCCCCGGGACATTCGTTGATTCCTATAATTCACCCCTCCACTTT.

The V and J genes are TRBV4-3 and TRBJ1-2; D not certain. CDR1 is LGHNA and CDR2 is YSLEER in the germline V gene. The CDR3 is 15 amino acids. V was trimmed by 0 bases and J by 4 bases, leaving 12 bases between them. The CDR3 here is CASSQELEGGYGYTF. As DNA, the CDR3 is TGCGCCAGCAGCCAAGAATTGGAGGGAGGCTATGGCTACACCTTC.

V gene TRBV19 combines with J gene TRBJ1-6; D unclear. The CDR3 consists of 15 residues. Trimming removed 3 bases from V and 1 base from J, with 7 bases in between. Germline V gives CDR1 LNHDA, CDR2 SQIVND (reference sequence). The CDR3 DNA reads TGTGCCAGTAGTATGAGGGAATCCTATAATTCACCCCTCCACTTT. Translated: CASSMRESYNSPLHF.

The V and J genes are TRBV7-8 and TRBJ1-2; possible D gene TRBD1, 5 bases. The CDR3 extends over 12 amino acids. The V end was cut by 5 bases, the J end by 8 bases, with 12 bases between. The germline gives CDR1 SGHVS, CDR2 FQNEAQ. The CDR3 region is CASSQDILGYTF. The CDR3 nucleotides are TGTGCCAGCAGCCAGGACATCCTAGGCTACACCTTC.

This clone was picked up one time. The chain recombines TRBV10-2 with TRBJ2-1; 11 bases agree with TRBD2. The germline CDR1 and CDR2 sequences are WSHSY and SAAADI. The CDR3 consists of 15 residues. Germline trimming cut 6 bases from V and 4 bases from J; bases unmatched to any gene: 5. The CDR3 DNA reads TGCGCCAGCAGCGCGACTAGCGGGGTTTACAATGAGCAGTTCTTC. It codes for CASSATSGVYNEQFF.

V and J are TRBV28 and TRBJ2-7; perhaps TRBD1 as D (5 bases). The CDR3 length is 16 residues. Germline V CDR1 and CDR2: MDHEN, SYDVKM. V was clipped by 7 bases and J by 3 bases, with 22 bases between them. The CDR3 protein is CASTTPGAQGNYEQYF. As DNA, the CDR3 is TGTGCCAGCACCACGCCAGGAGCCCAGGGAAACTACGAGCAGTACTTC.

Details on this clone: One junction end disagrees with the germline gene, perhaps due to a read error. The chain carries TRBV6-6 and TRBJ2-2; D gene unclear. CDR1 is MNHNY and CDR2 is SVGAGI in the germline V gene (reference sequence). The CDR3 is 12 residues long. The CDR3 is CASSYNSGELFF. The CDR3 nucleotides read TGTGCCAGCAGTTATAACAGCGGGGAGCTGTTTTTT.

The rearrangement links TRBV5-1 to TRBJ2-5; 8 bases agree with TRBD2. CDR1 is SGHRS and CDR2 is YFSETQ in the germline V gene. J lost 10 bases, V lost 4 bases, and 15 bases had no gene match. The CDR3 is made up of 15 amino acids. CDR3: CASSPSPGGTQDQYF. For the CDR3, the DNA is TGCGCCAGCAGCCCCTCCCCGGGGGGGACGCAGGACCAGTACTTC. Full variable domain (outside the CDR3, taken from reference TRBV5-1 and TRBJ2-5): KAGVTQTPRYLIKTRGQQVTLSCSPISGHRSVSWYQQTPGQGLQFLFEYFSETQRNKGNFPGRFSGRQFSNSRSEMNVSTLELGDSALYLCASSPSPGGTQDQYFGPGTRLLVL.

J is TRBJ1-1 and V is TRBV6-4; the D gene is possibly TRBD1 (5 bases). The CDR3 runs to 13 residues. Germline V gene lookup returns CDR1 MRHNA and CDR2 SNTAGT. Trimming left V 8 bases short and J 1 base short, with 11 bases between. The CDR3 spells CASSRQPNTEAFF. DNA of the CDR3: TGTGCCAGCTCTAGACAGCCGAACACTGAAGCTTTCTTT.

The chain is built from TRBV19 and TRBJ1-6; 9 positions agree with TRBD1. CDR3 length: 15 amino acids. With V trimmed by 5 bases and J by 10 bases, 9 bases remained unmatched. Per germline, CDR1 LNHDA and CDR2 SQIVND (reference sequence). Here the CDR3 reads CASSPGQGYGSPLHF. The DNA for the CDR3 is TGTGCCAGTAGTCCGGGACAGGGATATGGCTCACCCCTCCACTTT.

This clone occurred once. The V gene is TRBV5-4, the J gene TRBJ1-2; possible D gene TRBD1, 6 bases. Trimming left V 4 bases short and J 6 bases short, with 16 bases between. CDR3 size: 14 residues. Germline-derived CDR1 and CDR2 are SGHNT and YYREEE (reference sequence). CDR3 sequence reads: CASSHLNRVHGYTF. CDR3 coding DNA: TGTGCCAGCAGCCACTTAAACAGGGTCCATGGCTACACCTTC. Combining the CDR3 with reference TRBV5-4 and TRBJ1-2 gives the whole variable domain ETGVTQSPTHLIKTRGQQVTLRCSSQSGHNTVSWYQQALGQGPQFIFQYYREEENGRGNFPPRFSGLQFPNYSSELNVNALELDDSALYLCASSHLNRVHGYTFGSGTRLTVV.

CDR3 DNA: TGTGCCAGCAGCTTACAGGGGAACACTGAAGCTTTCTTT. This codes for CASSLQGNTEAFF. This chain uses TRBV7-3 with TRBJ1-1, with D possibly matching TRBD1 (5 bases). CDR3 length: 13 residues. Germline CDR1 SGHTA, CDR2 FQGTGA. V was cut by 2 bases and J by 1 base, with 5 bases left in between.